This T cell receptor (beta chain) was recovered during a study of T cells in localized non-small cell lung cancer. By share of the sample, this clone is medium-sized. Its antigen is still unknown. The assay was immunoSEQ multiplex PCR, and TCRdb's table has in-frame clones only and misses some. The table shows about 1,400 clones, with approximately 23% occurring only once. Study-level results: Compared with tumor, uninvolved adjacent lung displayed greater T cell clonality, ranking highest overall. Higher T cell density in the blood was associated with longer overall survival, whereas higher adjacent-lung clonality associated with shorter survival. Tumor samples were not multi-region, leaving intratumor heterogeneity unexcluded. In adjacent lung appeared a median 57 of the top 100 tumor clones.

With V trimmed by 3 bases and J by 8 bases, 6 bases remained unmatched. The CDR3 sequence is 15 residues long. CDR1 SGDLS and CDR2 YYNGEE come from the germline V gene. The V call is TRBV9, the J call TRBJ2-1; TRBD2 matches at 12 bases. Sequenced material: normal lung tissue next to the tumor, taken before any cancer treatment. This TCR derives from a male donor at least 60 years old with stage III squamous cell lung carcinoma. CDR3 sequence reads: CASSASGGAEDEQFF. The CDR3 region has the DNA TGTGCCAGCAGCGCTAGCGGGGGGGCTGAGGATGAGCAGTTCTTC.